Listed here is a single T cell receptor beta chain. Its cognate antigen is unknown. Data came from immunoSEQ multiplex PCR; TCRdb stores just in-frame clones and leaves some out. The profile shows about 78,000 clones, 84% of them singletons. The data were obtained in a study of T cells in localized non-small cell lung cancer. The study, taken as a whole, reports: A median about 56 of the top 100 tumor clones appeared in adjacent lung. Uninvolved adjacent lung had higher T cell clonality than tumor and all other tissues. An association was observed between higher blood T cell density and longer overall survival. As only one tumor region underwent sequencing, heterogeneity remains possible.

The V gene's germline CDR1 is WSHSY and CDR2 SAAADI. The length of the CDR3 is 13 residues. V lost 7 bases and J 4 bases, leaving 14 bases between the germline ends. The sample was peripheral blood, taken before any cancer treatment. The clonotype was recovered from a man between 40 and 75 years old with stage I lung adenocarcinoma. V and J are TRBV10-2 and TRBJ2-7, with no clear D. In DNA form, the CDR3 reads TGCGCCAGCACCTCCTACGCGGAATACGAGCAGTACTTC. Translation gives CASTSYAEYEQYF.